This TCR beta chain was sequenced in a study of shared clonotypes between healthy human individuals. General observations from the study: Estimated clonotype richness was generally higher in naive than memory subsets.

Approximately 30,000 T cell genomes (roughly 0.2 ug DNA) went into each sorted-subset replicate. Profiling relied on immunoSEQ multiplex PCR, and the TCRdb table lists in-frame clones only, not all of them. The sample has some 2.1 million clones, approximately 95% seen once. About this clone: Its specificity is unknown.

V shed 5 bases and J shed 7 bases, with 9 bases lying between them. CDR1 is MNHEY, CDR2 SMNVEV, per germline (reference sequence). The CDR3 spans 13 residues. The sample comprised naive CD4+ T cells sorted from blood. Regarding subset: CD45RA+ positively selected. The rearrangement links TRBV27 to TRBJ1-6; D gene unclear. This clonotype was obtained from a young man in good health. CDR3 nucleotides: TGTGCCAGCAGTCCACAGACCAATTCACCCCTCCACTTT. This translates into CASSPQTNSPLHF.